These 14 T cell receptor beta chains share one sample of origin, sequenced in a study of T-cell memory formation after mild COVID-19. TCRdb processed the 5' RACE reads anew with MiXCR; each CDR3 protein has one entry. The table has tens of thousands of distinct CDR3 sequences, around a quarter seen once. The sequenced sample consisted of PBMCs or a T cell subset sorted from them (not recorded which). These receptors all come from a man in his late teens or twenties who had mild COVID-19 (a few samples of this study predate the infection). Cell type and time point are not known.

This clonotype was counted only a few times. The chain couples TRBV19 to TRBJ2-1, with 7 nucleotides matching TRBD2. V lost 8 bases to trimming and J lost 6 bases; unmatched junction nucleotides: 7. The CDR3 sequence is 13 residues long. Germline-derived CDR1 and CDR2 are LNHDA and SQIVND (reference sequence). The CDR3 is CASVSGVGNEQFF. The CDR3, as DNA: TGTGCCAGTGTGAGCGGGGTGGGCAATGAGCAGTTCTTC.

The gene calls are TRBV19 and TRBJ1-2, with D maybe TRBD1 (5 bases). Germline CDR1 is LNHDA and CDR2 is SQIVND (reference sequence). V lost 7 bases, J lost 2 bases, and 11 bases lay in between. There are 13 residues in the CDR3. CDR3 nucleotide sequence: TGTGCCAGTACCGGGGGGGACAACTATGGCTACACCTTC. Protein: CASTGGDNYGYTF.

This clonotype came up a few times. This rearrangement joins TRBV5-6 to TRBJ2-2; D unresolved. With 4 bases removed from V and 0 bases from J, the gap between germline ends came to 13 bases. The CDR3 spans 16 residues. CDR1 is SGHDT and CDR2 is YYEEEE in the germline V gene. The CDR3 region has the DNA TGTGCCAGCAGCCGTTTAGTGACGGCGAACACCGGGGAGCTGTTTTTT. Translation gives CASSRLVTANTGELFF.

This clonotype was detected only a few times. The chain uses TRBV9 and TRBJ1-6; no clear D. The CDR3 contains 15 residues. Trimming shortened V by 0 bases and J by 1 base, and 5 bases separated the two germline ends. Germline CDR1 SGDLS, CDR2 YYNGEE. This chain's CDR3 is CASSVGVSYNSPLHF. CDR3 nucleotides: TGTGCCAGCAGCGTAGGAGTGTCCTATAATTCACCCCTCCACTTT. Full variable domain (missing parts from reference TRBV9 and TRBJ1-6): DSGVTQTPKHLITATGQRVTLRCSPRSGDLSVYWYQQSLDQGLQFLIQYYNGEERAKGNILERFSAQQFPDLHSELNLSSLELGDSALYFCASSVGVSYNSPLHFGNGTRLTVT.

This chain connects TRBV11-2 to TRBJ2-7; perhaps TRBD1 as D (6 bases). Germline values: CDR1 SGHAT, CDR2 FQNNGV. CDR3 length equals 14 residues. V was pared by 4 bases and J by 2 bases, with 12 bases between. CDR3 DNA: TGTGCCAGCAGCTACACAGGGTCCGCCTACGAGCAGTACTTC. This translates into CASSYTGSAYEQYF.

Here the CDR3 reads CASSVEMNTEAFF. CDR3 in DNA: TGTGCCAGCAGCGTAGAAATGAACACTGAAGCTTTCTTT. The chain is built from TRBV9 and TRBJ1-1; D gene ambiguous. V lost 0 bases and J 0 bases, leaving 3 bases between the germline ends. This CDR3 spans 13 amino acids. The germline V gene has CDR1 SGDLS and CDR2 YYNGEE.

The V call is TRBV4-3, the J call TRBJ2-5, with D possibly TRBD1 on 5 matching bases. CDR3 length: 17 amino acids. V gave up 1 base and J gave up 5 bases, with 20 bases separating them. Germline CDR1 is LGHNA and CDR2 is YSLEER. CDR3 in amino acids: CASSQGYGFGQGETQYF. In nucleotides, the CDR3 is TGCGCCAGCAGCCAAGGGTATGGTTTCGGACAAGGCGAGACCCAGTACTTC.

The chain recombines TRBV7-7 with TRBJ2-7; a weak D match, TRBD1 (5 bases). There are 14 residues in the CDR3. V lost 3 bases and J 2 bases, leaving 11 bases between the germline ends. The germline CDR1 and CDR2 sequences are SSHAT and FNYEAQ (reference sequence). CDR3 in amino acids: CASSLSGITYEQYF. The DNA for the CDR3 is TGTGCCAGCAGCTTGTCAGGGATAACCTACGAGCAGTACTTC.

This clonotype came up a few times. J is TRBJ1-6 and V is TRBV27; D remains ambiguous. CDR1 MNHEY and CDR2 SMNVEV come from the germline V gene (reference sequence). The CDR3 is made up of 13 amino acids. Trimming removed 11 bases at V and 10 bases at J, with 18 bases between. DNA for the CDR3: TGTGCCGCCGGTCCCCCATCGGGGTCACCCCTCCACTTT. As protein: CAAGPPSGSPLHF.

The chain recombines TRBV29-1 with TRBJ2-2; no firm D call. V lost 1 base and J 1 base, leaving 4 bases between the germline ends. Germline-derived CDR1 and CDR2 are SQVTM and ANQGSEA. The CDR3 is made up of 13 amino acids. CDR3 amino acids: CSVEVQNTGELFF. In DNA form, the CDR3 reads TGCAGCGTTGAAGTACAGAACACCGGGGAGCTGTTTTTT.

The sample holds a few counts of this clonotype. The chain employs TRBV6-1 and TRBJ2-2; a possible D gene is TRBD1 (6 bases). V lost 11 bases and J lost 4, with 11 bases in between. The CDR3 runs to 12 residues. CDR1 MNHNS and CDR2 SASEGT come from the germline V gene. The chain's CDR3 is CAGYRATGELFF. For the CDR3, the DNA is TGTGCCGGATACAGGGCCACCGGGGAGCTGTTTTTT.

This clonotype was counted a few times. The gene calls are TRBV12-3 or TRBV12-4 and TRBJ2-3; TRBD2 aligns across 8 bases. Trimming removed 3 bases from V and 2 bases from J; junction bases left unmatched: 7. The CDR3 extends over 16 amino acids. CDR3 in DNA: TGTGCCAGCAGTTTGTTTCCGGGGGGGATCACAGATACGCAGTATTTT. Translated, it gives CASSLFPGGITDTQYF.

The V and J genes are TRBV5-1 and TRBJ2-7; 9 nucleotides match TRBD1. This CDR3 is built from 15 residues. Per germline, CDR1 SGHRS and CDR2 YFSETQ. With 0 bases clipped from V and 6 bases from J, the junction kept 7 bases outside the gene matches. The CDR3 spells CASSLEFGTGFEQYF. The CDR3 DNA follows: TGCGCCAGCAGCTTGGAGTTTGGGACAGGGTTCGAGCAGTACTTC.

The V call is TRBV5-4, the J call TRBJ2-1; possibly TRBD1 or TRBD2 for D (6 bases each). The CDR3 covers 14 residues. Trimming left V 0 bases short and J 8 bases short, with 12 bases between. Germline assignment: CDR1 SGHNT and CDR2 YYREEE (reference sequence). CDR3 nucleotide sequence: TGTGCCAGCAGCTTGGTACCGGGGGCTCATGAGCAGTTCTTC. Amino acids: CASSLVPGAHEQFF.